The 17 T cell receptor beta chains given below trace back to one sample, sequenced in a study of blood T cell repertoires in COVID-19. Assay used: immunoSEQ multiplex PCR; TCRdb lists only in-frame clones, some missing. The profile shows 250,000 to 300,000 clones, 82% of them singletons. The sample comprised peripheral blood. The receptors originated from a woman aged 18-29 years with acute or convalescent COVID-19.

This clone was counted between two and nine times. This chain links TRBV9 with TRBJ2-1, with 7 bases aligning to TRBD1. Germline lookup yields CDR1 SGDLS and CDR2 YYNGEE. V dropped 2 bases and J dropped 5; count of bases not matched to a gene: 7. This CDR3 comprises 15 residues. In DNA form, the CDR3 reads TGTGCCAGCAGCGTTCCCGGGACAGTTAACAATGAGCAGTTCTTC. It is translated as CASSVPGTVNNEQFF.

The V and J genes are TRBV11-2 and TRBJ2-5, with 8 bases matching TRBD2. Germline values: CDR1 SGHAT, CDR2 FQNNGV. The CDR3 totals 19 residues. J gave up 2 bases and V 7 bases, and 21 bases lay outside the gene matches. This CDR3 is CASKLKGLAGAPSQETQYF. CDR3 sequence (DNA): TGTGCCAGCAAGTTAAAGGGGCTAGCGGGCGCCCCCTCTCAAGAGACCCAGTACTTC.

CDR3 residues: CASSPTDLSYNEQFF. CDR3 coding DNA: TGTGCCAGCTCACCGACAGACCTCTCCTACAATGAGCAGTTCTTC. The rearrangement joins TRBV18 to TRBJ2-1, with D possibly matching TRBD1 (5 bases). Germline lookup yields CDR1 KGHSH and CDR2 LQKENI. CDR3 length: 15 residues. The germline V and J ends were trimmed by 3 bases and 0 bases, with 9 bases remaining between them.

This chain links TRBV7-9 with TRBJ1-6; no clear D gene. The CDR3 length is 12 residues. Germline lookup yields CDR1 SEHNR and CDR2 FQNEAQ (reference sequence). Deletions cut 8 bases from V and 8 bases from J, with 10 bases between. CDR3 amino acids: CASAGEDSPLHF. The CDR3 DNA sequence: TGTGCCAGCGCCGGCGAGGATTCACCCCTCCACTTT.

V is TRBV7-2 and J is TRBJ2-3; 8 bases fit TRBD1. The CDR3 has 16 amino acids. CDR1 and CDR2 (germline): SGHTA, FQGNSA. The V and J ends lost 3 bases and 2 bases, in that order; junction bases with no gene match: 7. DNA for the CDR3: TGTGCCAGCAGCTTCGGGACAGGCCTTATCACAGATACGCAGTATTTT. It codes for CASSFGTGLITDTQYF. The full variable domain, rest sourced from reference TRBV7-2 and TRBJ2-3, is GAGVSQSPSNKVTEKGKDVELRCDPISGHTALYWYRQSLGQGLEFLIYFQGNSAPDKSGLPSDRFSAERTGGSVSTLTIQRTQQEDSAVYLCASSFGTGLITDTQYFGPGTRLTVL.

The CDR3 DNA follows: TGTGCCAGCAGCTCACCACCAGGCTCAGGCTGCCATTCACCCCTCCACTTT. This sequence encodes CASSSPPGSGCHSPLHF. The V call is TRBV21-1, the J call TRBJ1-6; the D call in the table, TRBD1, was not verified against the DNA. TRBV21-1 is termed a pseudogene. The CDR3 covers 17 residues.

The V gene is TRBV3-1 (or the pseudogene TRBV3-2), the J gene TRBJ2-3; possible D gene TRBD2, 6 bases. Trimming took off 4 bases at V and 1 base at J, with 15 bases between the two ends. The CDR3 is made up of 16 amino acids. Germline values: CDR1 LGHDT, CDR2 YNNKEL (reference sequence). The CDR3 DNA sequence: TGTGCCAGCAGCCTGGACCCGGGACTCCGCACAGATACGCAGTATTTT. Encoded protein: CASSLDPGLRTDTQYF.

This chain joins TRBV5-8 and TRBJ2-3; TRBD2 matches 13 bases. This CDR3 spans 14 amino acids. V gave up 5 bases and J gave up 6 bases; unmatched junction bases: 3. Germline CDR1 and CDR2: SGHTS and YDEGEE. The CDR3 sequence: CASSSLAGGDTQYF. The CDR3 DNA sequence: TGTGCCAGCAGTTCACTAGCGGGAGGGGATACGCAGTATTTT.

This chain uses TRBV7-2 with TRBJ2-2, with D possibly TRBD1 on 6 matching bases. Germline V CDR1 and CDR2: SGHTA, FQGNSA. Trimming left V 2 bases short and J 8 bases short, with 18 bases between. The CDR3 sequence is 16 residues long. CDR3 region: CASSLTLSIGTGELFF. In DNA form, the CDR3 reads TGTGCCAGCAGCTTAACGCTGTCTATCGGGACAGGGGAGCTGTTTTTT.

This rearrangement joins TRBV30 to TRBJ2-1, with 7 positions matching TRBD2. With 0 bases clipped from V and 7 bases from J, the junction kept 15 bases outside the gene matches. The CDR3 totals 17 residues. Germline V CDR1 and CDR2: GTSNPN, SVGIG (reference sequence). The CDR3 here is CAWSVRIGSGVENEQFF. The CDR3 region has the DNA TGTGCCTGGAGTGTACGGATAGGGAGCGGGGTGGAGAATGAGCAGTTCTTC.

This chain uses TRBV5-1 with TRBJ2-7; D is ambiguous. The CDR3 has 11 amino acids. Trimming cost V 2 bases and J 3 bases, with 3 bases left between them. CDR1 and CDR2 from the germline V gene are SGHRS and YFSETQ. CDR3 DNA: TGCGCCAGCAGCTTTAACTACGAGCAGTACTTC. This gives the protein CASSFNYEQYF.

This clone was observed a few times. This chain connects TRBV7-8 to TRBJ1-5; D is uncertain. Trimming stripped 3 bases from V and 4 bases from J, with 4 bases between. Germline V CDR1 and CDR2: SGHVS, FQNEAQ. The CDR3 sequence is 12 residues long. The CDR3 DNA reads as TGTGCCAGCAGCTTCGTAAATCAGCCCCAGCATTTT. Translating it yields CASSFVNQPQHF. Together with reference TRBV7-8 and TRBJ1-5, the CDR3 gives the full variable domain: GAGVSQSPRYKVAKRGQDVALRCDPISGHVSLFWYQQALGQGPEFLTYFQNEAQLDKSGLPSDRFFAERPEGSVSTLKIQRTQQEDSAVYLCASSFVNQPQHFGDGTRLSIL.

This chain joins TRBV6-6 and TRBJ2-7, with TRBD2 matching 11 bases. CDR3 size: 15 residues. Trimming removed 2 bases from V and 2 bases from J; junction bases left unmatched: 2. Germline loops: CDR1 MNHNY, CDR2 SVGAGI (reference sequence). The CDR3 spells CASSYLLAGAYEQYF. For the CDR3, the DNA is TGTGCCAGCAGTTACCTACTAGCGGGAGCCTACGAGCAGTACTTC.

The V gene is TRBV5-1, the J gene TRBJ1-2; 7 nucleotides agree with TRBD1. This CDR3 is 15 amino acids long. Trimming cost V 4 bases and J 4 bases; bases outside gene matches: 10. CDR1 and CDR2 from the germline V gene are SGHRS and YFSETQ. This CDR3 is CASSERPGQFYGYTF. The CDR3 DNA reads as TGCGCCAGCAGCGAACGACCGGGACAGTTCTATGGCTACACCTTC.

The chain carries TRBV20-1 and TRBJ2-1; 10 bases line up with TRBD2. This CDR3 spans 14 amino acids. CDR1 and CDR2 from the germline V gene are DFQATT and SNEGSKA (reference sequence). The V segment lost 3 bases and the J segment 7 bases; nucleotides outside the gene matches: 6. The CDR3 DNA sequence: TGCAGTGCTAGTTCGGGACTAGCGCAGAATGAGCAGTTCTTC. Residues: CSASSGLAQNEQFF.

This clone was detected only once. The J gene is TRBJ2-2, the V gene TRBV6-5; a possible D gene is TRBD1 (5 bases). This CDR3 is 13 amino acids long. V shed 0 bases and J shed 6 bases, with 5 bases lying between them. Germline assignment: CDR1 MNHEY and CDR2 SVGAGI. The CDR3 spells CASSYSGPGELFF. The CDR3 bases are TGTGCCAGCAGTTACTCGGGGCCCGGGGAGCTGTTTTTT.

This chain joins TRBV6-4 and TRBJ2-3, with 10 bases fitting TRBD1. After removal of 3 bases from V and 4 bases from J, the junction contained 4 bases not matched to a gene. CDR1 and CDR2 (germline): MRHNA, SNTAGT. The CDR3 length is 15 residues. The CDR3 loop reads CASSEAGTGADTQYF. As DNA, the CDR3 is TGTGCCAGCAGTGAGGCCGGGACAGGGGCAGATACGCAGTATTTT.